The clone carrying this T cell receptor beta chain occurred a few times. The antigen is unknown. One end of the junction does not line up with germline, which may come from a read error. Not enrolled were patients with uncontrolled infection, other autoimmune disease, pregnancy or lactation. Diagnosis rested on symptoms, serum thyroxine and TRAb, thyroid ultrasound, and orbital computed tomography. The data originate from a study of T cells in Graves' hyperthyroidism and ophthalmopathy. The CDR3 sequence is 14 residues long. Study-wide points: The majority of expanded thyroid clonotypes above 0.001 also appeared in blood. Ophthalmopathy onset followed model prediction by a median about 6.9 months.

Amplified regions were TCR beta CDR3 sequences from RNA transcripts. In the first-round RT-PCR of the TCR CDR3, the HTBI primer set was used. TCRdb re-called the multiplex PCR reads with MiXCR, one entry per CDR3 protein. The table has hundreds of thousands of distinct CDR3 sequences, around 15% seen once. The sequence came from a woman in her 50s with Graves' ophthalmopathy. The J gene is TRBJ2-5, the V gene TRBV12-3 or TRBV12-4; TRBD1 matches 7 bases. The material sequenced was blood. The CDR3 protein is CASRPTGDWETQYF. In DNA form, the CDR3 reads TGTGCCAGCAGACCTACAGGGGATTGGGAGACTCAGTACTTC.